A selection of T cell receptor beta chains follows, all from one sample in a study of early T cells in non-severe SARS-CoV-2 infection. From the 5' RACE reads, TCRdb called clonotypes with MiXCR, one entry per CDR3 protein. The sample includes tens of thousands of distinct CDR3 sequences, about 12% of them seen just once. Sequencing input: whole blood. The source of these receptors is an adult who was a healthcare worker with PCR-confirmed SARS-CoV-2 infection or an uninfected control (not recorded which). CDR3s leave out the opening cysteine and the closing phenylalanine or tryptophan.

v_gene	j_gene	CDR3aa
TRBV12-3/TRBV12-4	TRBJ1-1	ASRLGAEGAEAF
TRBV6-5	TRBJ1-5	ASSYEAALSKNQPQH
TRBV13	TRBJ2-7	ASSAGQGAYEQY
TRBV12-3/TRBV12-4	TRBJ1-2	ASSLGGEGYGYT
TRBV19	TRBJ1-2	ASMNRGRGYT
TRBV15	TRBJ2-1	ATSRNSGGIDEQF
TRBV12-3/TRBV12-4	TRBJ2-7	ASSWPPPGEQY
TRBV15	TRBJ2-3	ATSTTSGGTPDTQY
TRBV12-2	TRBJ2-5	ASRFRRDRGQETQY
TRBV7-9	TRBJ2-4	ASSLGNIQY
TRBV7-3	TRBJ2-7	ASSLYSSYEQY
TRBV12-3/TRBV12-4	TRBJ2-1	ASSTSGGAIGEQF
TRBV5-1	TRBJ2-1	ASSSLRGLAGGGDEQF
TRBV12-3/TRBV12-4	TRBJ1-1	ASSFIPGRRNTEAF
TRBV11-2	TRBJ2-4	ASSFGLAEYKNIQY
TRBV7-9	TRBJ2-3	ASSLVQGADTQY
TRBV11-2	TRBJ2-5	ASSPLKMVETQY
TRBV11-2	TRBJ2-2	ASSRNQVTGELF
TRBV12-3/TRBV12-4	TRBJ2-7	ASSLLGLTGISEQY
TRBV20-1	TRBJ1-5	SAQESNQPQH
TRBV20-1	TRBJ1-5	SARSRTYSNQPQH
TRBV3-1	TRBJ2-3	ASSQDRAGTQY
TRBV11-2	TRBJ2-6	ASSLQFGANVLT
TRBV27	TRBJ2-2	ASSRGTGLSGELF
TRBV20-1	TRBJ1-1	SAGGQGATEAF
TRBV7-8	TRBJ2-2	ASSPGLAGNTGELF
TRBV5-8	TRBJ2-7	ASARQGAKEQY
TRBV5-6	TRBJ2-5	ASSRPGQGVEETHY
TRBV12-3/TRBV12-4	TRBJ1-5	ASSFGPSLNQPQH
TRBV7-3	TRBJ1-1	ASSLTARGTEAF